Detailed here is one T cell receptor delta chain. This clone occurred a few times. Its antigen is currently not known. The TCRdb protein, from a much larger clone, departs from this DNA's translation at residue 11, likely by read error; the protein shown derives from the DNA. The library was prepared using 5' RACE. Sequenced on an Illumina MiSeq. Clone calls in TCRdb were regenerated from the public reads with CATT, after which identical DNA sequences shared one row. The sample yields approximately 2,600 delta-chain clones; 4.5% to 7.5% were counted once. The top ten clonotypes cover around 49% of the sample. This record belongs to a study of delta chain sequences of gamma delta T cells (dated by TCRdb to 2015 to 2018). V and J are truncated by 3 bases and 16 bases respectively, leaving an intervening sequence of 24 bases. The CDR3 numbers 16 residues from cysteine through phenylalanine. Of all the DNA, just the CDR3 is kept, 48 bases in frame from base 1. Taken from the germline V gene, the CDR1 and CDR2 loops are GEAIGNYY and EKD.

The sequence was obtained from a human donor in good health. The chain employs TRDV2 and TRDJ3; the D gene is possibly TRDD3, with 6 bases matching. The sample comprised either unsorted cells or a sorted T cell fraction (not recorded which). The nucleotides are TGTGCCTGTGACGCGATTGATCGGGGATCAGTCAATCAGATGTTTTTC. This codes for CACDAIDRGSVNQMFF.